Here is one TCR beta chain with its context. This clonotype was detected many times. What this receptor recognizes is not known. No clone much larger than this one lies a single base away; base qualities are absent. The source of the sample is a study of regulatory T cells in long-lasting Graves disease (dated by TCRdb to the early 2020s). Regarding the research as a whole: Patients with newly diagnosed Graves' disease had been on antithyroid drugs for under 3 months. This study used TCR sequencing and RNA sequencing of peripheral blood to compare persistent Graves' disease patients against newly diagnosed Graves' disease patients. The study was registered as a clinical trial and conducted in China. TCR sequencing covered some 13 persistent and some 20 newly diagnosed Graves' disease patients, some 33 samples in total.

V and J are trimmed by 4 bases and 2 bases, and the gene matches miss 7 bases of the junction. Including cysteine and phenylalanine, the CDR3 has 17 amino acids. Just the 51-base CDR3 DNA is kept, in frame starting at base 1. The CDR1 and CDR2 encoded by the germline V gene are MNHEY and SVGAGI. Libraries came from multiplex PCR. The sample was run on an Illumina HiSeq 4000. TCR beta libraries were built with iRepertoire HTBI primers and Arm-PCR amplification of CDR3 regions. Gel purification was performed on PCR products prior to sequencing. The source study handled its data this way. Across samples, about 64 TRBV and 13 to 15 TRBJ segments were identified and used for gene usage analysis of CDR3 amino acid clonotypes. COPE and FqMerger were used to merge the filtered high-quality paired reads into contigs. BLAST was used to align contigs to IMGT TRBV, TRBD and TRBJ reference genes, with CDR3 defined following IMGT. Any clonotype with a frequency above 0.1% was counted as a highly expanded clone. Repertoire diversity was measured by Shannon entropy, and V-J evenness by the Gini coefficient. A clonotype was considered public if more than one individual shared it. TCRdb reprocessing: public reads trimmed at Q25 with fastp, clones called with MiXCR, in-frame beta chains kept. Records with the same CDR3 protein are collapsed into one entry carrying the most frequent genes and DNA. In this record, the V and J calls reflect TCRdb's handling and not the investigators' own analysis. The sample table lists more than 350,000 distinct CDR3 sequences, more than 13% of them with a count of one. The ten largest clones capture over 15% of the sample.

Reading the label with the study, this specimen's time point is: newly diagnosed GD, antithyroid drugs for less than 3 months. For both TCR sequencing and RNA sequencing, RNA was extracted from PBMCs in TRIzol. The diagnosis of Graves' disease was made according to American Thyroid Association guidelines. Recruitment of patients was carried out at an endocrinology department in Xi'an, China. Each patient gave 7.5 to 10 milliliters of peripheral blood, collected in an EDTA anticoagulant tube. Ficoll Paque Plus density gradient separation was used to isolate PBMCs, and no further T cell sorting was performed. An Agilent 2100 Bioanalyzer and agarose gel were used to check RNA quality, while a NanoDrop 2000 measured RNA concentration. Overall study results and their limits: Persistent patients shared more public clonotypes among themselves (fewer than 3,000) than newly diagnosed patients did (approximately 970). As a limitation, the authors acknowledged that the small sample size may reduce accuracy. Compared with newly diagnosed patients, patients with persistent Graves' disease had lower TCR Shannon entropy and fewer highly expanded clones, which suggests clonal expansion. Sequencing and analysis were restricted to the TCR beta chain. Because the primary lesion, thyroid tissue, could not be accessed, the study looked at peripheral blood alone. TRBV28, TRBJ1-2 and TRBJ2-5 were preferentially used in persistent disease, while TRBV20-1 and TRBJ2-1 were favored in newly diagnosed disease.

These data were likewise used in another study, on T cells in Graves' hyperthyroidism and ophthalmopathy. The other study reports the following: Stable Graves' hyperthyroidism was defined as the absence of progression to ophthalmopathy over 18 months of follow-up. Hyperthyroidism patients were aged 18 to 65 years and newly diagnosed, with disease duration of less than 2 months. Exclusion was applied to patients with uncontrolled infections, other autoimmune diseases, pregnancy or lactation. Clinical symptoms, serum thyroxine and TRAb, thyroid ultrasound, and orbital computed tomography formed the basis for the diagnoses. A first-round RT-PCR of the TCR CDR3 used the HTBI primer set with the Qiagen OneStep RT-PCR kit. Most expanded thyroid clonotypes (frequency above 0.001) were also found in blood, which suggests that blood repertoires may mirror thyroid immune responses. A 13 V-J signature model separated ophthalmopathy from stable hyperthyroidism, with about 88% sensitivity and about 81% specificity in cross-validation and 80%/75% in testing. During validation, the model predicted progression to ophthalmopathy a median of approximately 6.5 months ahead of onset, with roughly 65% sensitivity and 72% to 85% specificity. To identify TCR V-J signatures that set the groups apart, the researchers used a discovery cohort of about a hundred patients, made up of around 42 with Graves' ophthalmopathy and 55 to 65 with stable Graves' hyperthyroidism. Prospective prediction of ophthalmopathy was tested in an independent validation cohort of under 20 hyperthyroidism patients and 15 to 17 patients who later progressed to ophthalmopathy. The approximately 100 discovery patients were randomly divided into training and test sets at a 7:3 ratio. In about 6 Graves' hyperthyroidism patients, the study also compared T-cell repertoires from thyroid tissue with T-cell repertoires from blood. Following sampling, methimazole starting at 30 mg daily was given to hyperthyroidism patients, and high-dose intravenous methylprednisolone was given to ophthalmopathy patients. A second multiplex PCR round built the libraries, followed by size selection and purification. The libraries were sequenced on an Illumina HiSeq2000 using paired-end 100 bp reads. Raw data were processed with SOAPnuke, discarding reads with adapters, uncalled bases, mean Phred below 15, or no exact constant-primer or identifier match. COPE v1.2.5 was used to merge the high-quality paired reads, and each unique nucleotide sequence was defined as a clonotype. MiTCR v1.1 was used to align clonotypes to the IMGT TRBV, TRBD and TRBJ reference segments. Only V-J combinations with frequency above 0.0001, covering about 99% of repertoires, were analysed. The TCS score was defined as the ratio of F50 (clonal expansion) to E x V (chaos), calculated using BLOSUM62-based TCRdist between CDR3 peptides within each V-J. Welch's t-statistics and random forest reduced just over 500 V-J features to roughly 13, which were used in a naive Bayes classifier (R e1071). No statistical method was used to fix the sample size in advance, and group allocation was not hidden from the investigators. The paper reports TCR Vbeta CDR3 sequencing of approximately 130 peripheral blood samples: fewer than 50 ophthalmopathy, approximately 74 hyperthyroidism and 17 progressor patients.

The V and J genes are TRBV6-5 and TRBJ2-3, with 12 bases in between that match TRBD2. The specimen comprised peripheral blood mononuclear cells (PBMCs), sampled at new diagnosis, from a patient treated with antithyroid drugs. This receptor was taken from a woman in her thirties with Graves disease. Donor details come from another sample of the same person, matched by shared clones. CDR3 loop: CASSSGLAGYPTDTQYF. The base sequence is TGTGCCAGCAGTTCGGGACTAGCGGGTTACCCCACAGATACGCAGTATTTT.